The T cell receptor (beta chain) described here comes from a study of T cell repertoires in ileal Crohn's disease. Each sample's TCRB immunosequencing used around 510 nanograms of biopsy DNA. Libraries were prepared by immunoSEQ multiplex PCR; TCRdb keeps only in-frame clonotypes and omits some of them. The data show about 17,000 clones, 50% to 75% seen once. This clone was counted once. What it recognizes is unknown. V lost 0 bases to trimming and J lost 5 bases, with 7 bases between them. The length of the CDR3 is 13 residues. In germline, CDR1 is MNHNY, CDR2 SVGAGI (reference sequence). The study's findings and limits: Active smokers at surgery had more clonal expansions than non-smokers. High-frequency clones were more common in sorted CD8 than CD4 cells.

Included were adult ileal or ileocolonic Crohn's patients indicated for ileocolonic resection. The sequence was obtained from an adult with Crohn's disease. Sample: ileal tissue. The V and J genes are TRBV6-6 and TRBJ2-5; D not resolved. The CDR3 region has the DNA TGTGCCAGCAGTTACTCCCTTATGGAGACCCAGTACTTC. Translated, it gives CASSYSLMETQYF.